This entry is about one T cell receptor beta chain. The antigen this receptor binds is unknown. Base qualities are not provided; no much larger clone lies one nucleotide away. The Qiagen DNeasy kit was used to extract genomic DNA both from unsorted PBMCs and from the negatively selected CD4+ and CD8+ fractions. Using primers that anneal to V and J segments, immunoSEQ multiplex PCR amplified the TCR beta CDR3 regions. A synthetic immune receptor repertoire was used to minimize amplification bias, and remaining bias was computationally removed after sequencing. The paper's data handling went like this. Custom Python scripts were used to quantify repertoire diversity as the Shannon entropy index. Unsorted, CD4+ and CD8+ repertoires were examined separately, except in combined analyses, for which CD4+ and CD8+ sequences were merged in silico. A clone counted as expanded when the clone's frequency after treatment rose at least 2-fold relative to C1D1, and clones undetected at baseline were given a pseudocount of 0.5. Clones with 0 or 1 copy at C1D1 were defined as singleton clones, while clones with 2 or more copies were defined as non-singleton clones. Clones expanded in unsorted samples were assigned a CD4+, CD8+ or unknown annotation through matching of protein sequences in sorted samples from the same patient. Wilcoxon tests on paired samples were used to test diversity changes from C1D1 to C4D1. Not all clones reach the TCRdb copy of this immuneACCESS table, which keeps in-frame sequences only. Checked studies attribute under half of the gap to unresolved V genes and leave the rest unexplained. That table gives V, J and clone size, and the DNA gave D and trimming. The sample records some 30,000 clones, around 80% of which are singletons. Approximately 0.82% of the sample rests with the top ten.

The time point tag for this specimen amounts to: cycle 4 day 1 (C4D1), after less than 7 weeks of nivolumab. Relapse after autologous stem cell transplantation had occurred in all trial patients, and cohorts A, B and C were distinguished by prior brentuximab vedotin exposure. Using a Miltenyi CD4+ T cell isolation kit, CD4+ T cells were purified from thawed PBMCs through magnetic negative selection. A total of fewer than 65 patients with relapsed/refractory classical Hodgkin lymphoma made up the trial cohort, and each patient's best overall response was complete response, partial response or progressive disease. Trial patients were treated with single-agent nivolumab in the multi-cohort phase II CheckMate 205 trial. An independent review committee assessed best overall response using the 2007 International Working Group response criteria. Trial PBMCs were collected just before the start of nivolumab (C1D1) and during therapy at cycle 2 day 1 and cycle 4 day 1. Peripheral blood was collected in 8 mL Vacutainer Cell Preparation Tubes, from which PBMCs were isolated by centrifugation and then cryopreserved. Purified CD4+ and CD8+ fractions were prepared only for cases in which an additional PBMC sample was available. On LS columns in a quadroMACS separator, the magnetically labelled cells were depleted, and the flow-through was collected as the purified fraction.

Spanning cysteine to phenylalanine, the CDR3 consists of 15 amino acids. This entry keeps only the CDR3 DNA: 45 bases, framed from base 1. This specimen comes from a study of PD-1 blockade in classical Hodgkin lymphoma (dated by TCRdb to 2018 to 2020). Regarding the study in general: Nivolumab dosing was 3 mg/kg intravenously every 2 weeks, continuing until either disease progression or unacceptable toxicity. To define a peripheral blood immune signature of response to PD-1 blockade in classical Hodgkin lymphoma, the study combined TCR beta sequencing with CyTOF. Results the study describes overall, beyond this receptor: Lower diversity was seen in patients whose nivolumab began less than 1 year after ASCT, and these patients were left out of later analyses so that immune reconstitution would not confound the results. Trial patients with a complete response had baseline diversity similar to that of newly diagnosed patients, while partial responders and progressors had significantly lower diversity. The study covered only a single clinical trial cohort, and the causes of the repertoire differences, possibly disease activity or prior therapy, were still not defined. A significant rise by C4D1 was seen in CD4+ but not CD8+ TCR diversity (p=0.0027 vs p=0.16), with the rise being most apparent in complete responders (p=0.02). Baseline TCR diversity was reported as lower in newly diagnosed patients than in healthy donors, and lower still in relapsed/refractory patients.

The chain was built from TRBV21-1 and TRBJ1-5; the DNA was not used to check the table's D call, TRBD1. TRBV21-1 is listed as a pseudogene. Specimen: CD4+ T cells from blood, collected before the fourth cycle of nivolumab. This receptor was obtained from a human donor with classical Hodgkin lymphoma. The base sequence is TGTGCCTGCACCGAAGGGGTTTATAGCAATCAGCCCCAGCATTTT. This codes for CACTEGVYSNQPQHF.